This TCR beta chain was obtained from a study of cytomegalovirus exposure and HLA in healthy donors. CDR1 and CDR2 from the germline V gene are MNHNY and SVGAGI (reference sequence). V shed 0 bases and J shed 5 bases, with 7 bases lying between them. CDR3 length: 14 residues. The table came from immunoSEQ multiplex PCR; TCRdb's copy has only in-frame clones and leaves some out. The table has 70,000 or so clones, nearly 95% seen once. The clonotype was recovered from a man aged 18 to 30 in good health and CMV-seropositive. The sequencing sample was made of PBMCs. This chain connects TRBV6-6 to TRBJ2-2; D is perhaps TRBD1 (5 bases). As DNA, the CDR3 is TGTGCCAGCAGTTACTCGACAGTTACCGGGGAGCTGTTTTTT. Protein sequence: CASSYSTVTGELFF.